This is a list of T cell receptor beta chains from one sample in a study of patients and donors after allogeneic stem cell transplantation. TCRdb analysed the RT-PCR reads with MiXCR anew, one entry per CDR3 protein. Found here are 390,000 or so distinct CDR3 sequences, roughly 17% of them singletons; the top ten hold around 7.2%. Source material: blood, either unsorted or a sorted T cell fraction (not recorded which). All receptors derive from a human donor who was either an allogeneic HSCT recipient or a stem cell or donor lymphocyte infusion donor (not recorded which). It is not recorded whose cells these are; they may come from a transplant donor. The CDR3 runs from the conserved cysteine through the conserved F or W. D genes are given only for firm matches. The size entry is marked missing in some rows and otherwise reads once, few, many or a size class.

abundance: few; d_gene: .; j_gene: TRBJ2-7; v_gene: TRBV9; CDR3aa: CASSGHEGDEQYF; CDR3nt: TGTGCCAGCAGCGGCCACGAGGGTGACGAGCAGTACTTC
abundance: few; d_gene: .; j_gene: TRBJ2-3; v_gene: TRBV2; CDR3aa: CATGKGRGTDTQYF; CDR3nt: TGTGCCACCGGGAAGGGACGAGGCACAGATACGCAGTATTTT
abundance: few; d_gene: TRBD1; j_gene: TRBJ1-4; v_gene: TRBV18; CDR3aa: CASSPQGQQREKLFF; CDR3nt: TGTGCCAGCTCACCACAGGGACAGCAAAGAGAAAAACTGTTTTTT
abundance: .; d_gene: TRBD2; j_gene: TRBJ2-1; v_gene: TRBV28; CDR3aa: CATREGLYNEQFF; CDR3nt: TGTGCCACCAGGGAGGGCCTTTACAATGAGCAGTTCTTC
abundance: .; d_gene: .; j_gene: TRBJ2-7; v_gene: TRBV30; CDR3aa: CAWKRDGYYEQYF; CDR3nt: TGTGCCTGGAAGAGGGACGGGTACTACGAGCAGTACTTC
abundance: few; d_gene: TRBD1; j_gene: TRBJ2-2; v_gene: TRBV6-1; CDR3aa: CASSPDRWGTGELFF; CDR3nt: TGTGCCAGCAGTCCGGACAGGTGGGGCACCGGGGAGCTGTTTTTT
abundance: few; d_gene: TRBD2; j_gene: TRBJ2-5; v_gene: TRBV2; CDR3aa: CASSVAGRKETQYF; CDR3nt: TGTGCCAGCAGCGTAGCGGGGCGCAAAGAGACCCAGTACTTC
abundance: .; d_gene: .; j_gene: TRBJ1-1; v_gene: TRBV30; CDR3aa: CAWSDQGTEAFF; CDR3nt: TGTGCCTGGAGTGACCAGGGCACTGAAGCTTTCTTT
abundance: .; d_gene: .; j_gene: TRBJ2-1; v_gene: TRBV2; CDR3aa: CASSPHEWRISSYNEQFF; CDR3nt: TGTGCCAGCAGTCCCCATGAGTGGCGGATAAGCTCCTACAATGAGCAGTTCTTC
abundance: few; d_gene: .; j_gene: TRBJ2-1; v_gene: TRBV18; CDR3aa: CASSPGRGNNEQFF; CDR3nt: TGTGCCAGCTCACCCGGCCGGGGCAACAATGAGCAGTTCTTC
abundance: .; d_gene: TRBD1; j_gene: TRBJ1-1; v_gene: TRBV10-3; CDR3aa: CAATYRGRGMNTEAFF; CDR3nt: TGTGCCGCCACTTACAGGGGGCGCGGGATGAACACTGAAGCTTTCTTT
abundance: few; d_gene: .; j_gene: TRBJ1-4; v_gene: TRBV2; CDR3aa: CASVDQRFGGLEKLFF; CDR3nt: TGTGCCAGCGTGGATCAGAGGTTTGGAGGGCTGGAAAAACTGTTTTTT
abundance: .; d_gene: TRBD2; j_gene: TRBJ2-3; v_gene: TRBV12-3/TRBV12-4; CDR3aa: CASSLSSGSTDTQYF; CDR3nt: TGTGCCAGCAGTTTATCTAGCGGTAGCACAGATACGCAGTATTTT
abundance: .; d_gene: .; j_gene: TRBJ1-1; v_gene: TRBV5-1; CDR3aa: CASSSRDGGGTEAFF; CDR3nt: TGCGCCAGCAGCTCGCGTGATGGTGGAGGCACTGAAGCTTTCTTT
abundance: .; d_gene: TRBD2; j_gene: TRBJ2-3; v_gene: TRBV4-1; CDR3aa: CASSQRLAGGGDTDTQYF; CDR3nt: TGCGCCAGCAGCCAGCGACTAGCGGGAGGCGGGGATACAGATACGCAGTATTTT
abundance: few; d_gene: TRBD2; j_gene: TRBJ2-1; v_gene: TRBV5-1; CDR3aa: CASSILAGEGNEQFF; CDR3nt: TGCGCCAGCAGCATACTAGCGGGAGAAGGAAATGAGCAGTTCTTC
abundance: .; d_gene: .; j_gene: TRBJ2-2; v_gene: TRBV7-2; CDR3aa: CASSSYSGELFF; CDR3nt: TGTGCCAGCAGCTCCTACTCCGGGGAGCTGTTTTTT
abundance: few; d_gene: .; j_gene: TRBJ1-1; v_gene: TRBV5-1; CDR3aa: CASSPKGGPNTEAFF; CDR3nt: TGCGCCAGCAGCCCAAAAGGTGGTCCGAACACTGAAGCTTTCTTT
abundance: few; d_gene: TRBD1; j_gene: TRBJ1-6; v_gene: TRBV6-1; CDR3aa: CASSPGQGVDNSPLHF; CDR3nt: TGTGCCAGCAGTCCCGGACAGGGGGTTGATAATTCACCCCTCCACTTT
abundance: .; d_gene: .; j_gene: TRBJ2-3; v_gene: TRBV19; CDR3aa: CASSMGLTDTQYF; CDR3nt: TGTGCCAGTAGTATGGGTCTCACAGATACGCAGTATTTT
abundance: few; d_gene: .; j_gene: TRBJ2-3; v_gene: TRBV25-1; CDR3aa: CASSGAGKPDTQYF; CDR3nt: TGTGCCAGCAGTGGGGCGGGGAAACCGGATACGCAGTATTTT
abundance: .; d_gene: .; j_gene: TRBJ1-1; v_gene: TRBV20-1; CDR3aa: CSAEDWGDTEAFF; CDR3nt: TGCAGTGCCGAGGACTGGGGGGACACTGAAGCTTTCTTT
abundance: few; d_gene: .; j_gene: TRBJ2-2; v_gene: TRBV4-1; CDR3aa: CASSHSVNRELFF; CDR3nt: TGCGCCAGCAGCCATAGCGTAAACAGGGAGCTGTTTTTT
abundance: .; d_gene: .; j_gene: TRBJ2-3; v_gene: TRBV27; CDR3aa: CASSLNNLDPQYF; CDR3nt: TGTGCCAGCAGTTTAAACAACTTAGACCCCCAGTATTTT